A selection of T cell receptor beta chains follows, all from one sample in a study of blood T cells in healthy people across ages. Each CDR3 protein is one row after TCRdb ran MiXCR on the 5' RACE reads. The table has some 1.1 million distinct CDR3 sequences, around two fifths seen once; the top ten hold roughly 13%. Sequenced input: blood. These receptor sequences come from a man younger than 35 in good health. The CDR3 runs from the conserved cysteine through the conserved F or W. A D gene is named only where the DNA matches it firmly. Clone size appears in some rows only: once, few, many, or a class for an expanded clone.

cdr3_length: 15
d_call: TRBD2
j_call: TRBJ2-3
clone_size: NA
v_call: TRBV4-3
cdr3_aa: CASSSRLASTDTQYF
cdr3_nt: TGCGCCAGCAGCTCTCGACTAGCCAGCACAGATACGCAGTATTTT

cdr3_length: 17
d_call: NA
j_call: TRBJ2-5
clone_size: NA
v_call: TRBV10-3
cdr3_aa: CAISEMKTGWGGETQYF
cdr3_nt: TGTGCCATCAGTGAAATGAAGACAGGCTGGGGCGGAGAGACCCAGTACTTC

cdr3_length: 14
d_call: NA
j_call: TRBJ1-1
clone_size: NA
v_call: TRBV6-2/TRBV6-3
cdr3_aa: CASSYQRQELEAFF
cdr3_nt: TGTGCCAGCAGTTATCAGCGACAGGAGCTTGAAGCTTTCTTT

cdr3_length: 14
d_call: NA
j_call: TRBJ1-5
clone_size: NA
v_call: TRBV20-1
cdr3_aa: CSANKDELNQPQHF
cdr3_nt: TGCAGTGCCAACAAGGACGAATTAAATCAGCCCCAGCATTTT

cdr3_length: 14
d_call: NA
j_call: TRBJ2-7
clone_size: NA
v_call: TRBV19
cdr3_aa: CASSIGDRSYEQYF
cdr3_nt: TGTGCCAGTAGTATCGGGGACCGATCCTACGAGCAGTACTTC

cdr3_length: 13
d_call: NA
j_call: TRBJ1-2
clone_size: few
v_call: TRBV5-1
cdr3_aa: CASRPDGNYGYTF
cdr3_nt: TGCGCCAGCCGACCGGACGGTAACTATGGCTACACCTTC

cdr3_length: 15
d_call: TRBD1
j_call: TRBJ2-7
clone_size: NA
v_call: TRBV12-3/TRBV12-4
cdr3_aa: CASSLSQGALNEQYF
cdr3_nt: TGTGCCAGCAGTTTGTCGCAGGGGGCCCTCAATGAGCAGTACTTC

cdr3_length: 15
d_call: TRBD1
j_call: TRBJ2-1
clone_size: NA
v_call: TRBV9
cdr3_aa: CASSAVGTAYNEQFF
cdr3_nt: TGTGCCAGCAGCGCGGTCGGGACAGCCTACAATGAGCAGTTCTTC

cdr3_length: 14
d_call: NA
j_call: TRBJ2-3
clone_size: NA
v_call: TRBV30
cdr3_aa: CAWRGDYSLDTQYF
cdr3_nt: TGTGCCTGGAGGGGGGATTATTCGCTGGATACGCAGTATTTT

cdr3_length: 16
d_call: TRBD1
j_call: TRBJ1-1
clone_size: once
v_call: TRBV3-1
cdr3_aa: CASSRSTRGDSSEAFF
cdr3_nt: TGTGCCAGCAGCCGTTCGACACGTGGGGACAGCAGTGAAGCTTTCTTT